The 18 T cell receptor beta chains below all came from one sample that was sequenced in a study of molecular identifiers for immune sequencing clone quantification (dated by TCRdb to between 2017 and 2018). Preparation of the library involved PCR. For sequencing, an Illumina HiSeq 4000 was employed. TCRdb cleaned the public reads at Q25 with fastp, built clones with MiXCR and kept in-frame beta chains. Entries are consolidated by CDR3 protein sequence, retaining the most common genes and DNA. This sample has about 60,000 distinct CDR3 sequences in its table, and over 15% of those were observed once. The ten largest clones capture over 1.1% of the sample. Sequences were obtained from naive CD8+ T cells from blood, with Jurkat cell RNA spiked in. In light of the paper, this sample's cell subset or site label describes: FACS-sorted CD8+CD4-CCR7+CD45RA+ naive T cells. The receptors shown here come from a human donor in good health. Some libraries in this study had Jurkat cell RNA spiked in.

As DNA, the CDR3 is TGTGCCAGCAGTGAAATCGCAGGGACTAGCAATCAGCCCCAGCATTTT. This gives the protein CASSEIAGTSNQPQHF. The chain has TRBV27 and TRBJ1-5; the D gene is possibly TRBD1 (5 bases). The CDR3 extends over 16 amino acids. Per germline, CDR1 MNHEY and CDR2 SMNVEV (reference sequence). The V end was cut by 5 bases, the J end by 0 bases, with 14 bases between.

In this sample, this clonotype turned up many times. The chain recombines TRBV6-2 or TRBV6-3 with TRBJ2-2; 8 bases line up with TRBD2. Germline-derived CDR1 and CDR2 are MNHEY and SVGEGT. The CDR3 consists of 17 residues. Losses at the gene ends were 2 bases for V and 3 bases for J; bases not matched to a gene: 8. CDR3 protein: CASSYHREGLDTGELFF. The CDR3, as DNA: TGTGCCAGCAGTTACCACCGGGAGGGCCTGGACACCGGGGAGCTGTTTTTT.

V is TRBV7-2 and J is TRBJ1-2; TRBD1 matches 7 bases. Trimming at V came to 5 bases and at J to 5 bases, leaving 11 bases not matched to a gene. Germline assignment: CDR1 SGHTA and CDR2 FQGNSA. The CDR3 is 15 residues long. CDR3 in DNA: TGTGCCAGCAGCCCAGGTGGGGGACAGTATTATGGCTACACCTTC. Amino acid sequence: CASSPGGGQYYGYTF.

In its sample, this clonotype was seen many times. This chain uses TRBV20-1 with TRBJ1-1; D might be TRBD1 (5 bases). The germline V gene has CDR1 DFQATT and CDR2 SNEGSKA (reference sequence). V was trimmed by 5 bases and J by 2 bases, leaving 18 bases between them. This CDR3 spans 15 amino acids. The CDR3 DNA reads TGCAGTGCTTGGGATCCTGGAGGGGCAAACACTGAAGCTTTCTTT. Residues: CSAWDPGGANTEAFF.

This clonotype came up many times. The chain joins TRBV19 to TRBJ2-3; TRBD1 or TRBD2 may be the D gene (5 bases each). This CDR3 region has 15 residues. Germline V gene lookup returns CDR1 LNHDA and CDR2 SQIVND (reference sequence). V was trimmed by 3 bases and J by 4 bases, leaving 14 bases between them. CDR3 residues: CASSIFGGSADTQYF. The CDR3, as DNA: TGTGCCAGTAGTATTTTTGGGGGTTCCGCAGATACGCAGTATTTT.

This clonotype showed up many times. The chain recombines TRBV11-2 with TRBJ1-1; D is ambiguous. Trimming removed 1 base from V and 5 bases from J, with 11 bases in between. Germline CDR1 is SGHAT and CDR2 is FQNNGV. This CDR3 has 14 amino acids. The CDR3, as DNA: TGTGCCAGCAGCTTAGGATGGGGTTTAACTGAAGCTTTCTTT. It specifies CASSLGWGLTEAFF. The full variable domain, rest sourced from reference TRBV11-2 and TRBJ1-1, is EAGVAQSPRYKIIEKRQSVAFWCNPISGHATLYWYQQILGQGPKLLIQFQNNGVVDDSQLPKDRFSAERLKGVDSTLKIQPAKLEDSAVYLCASSLGWGLTEAFFGQGTRLTVV.

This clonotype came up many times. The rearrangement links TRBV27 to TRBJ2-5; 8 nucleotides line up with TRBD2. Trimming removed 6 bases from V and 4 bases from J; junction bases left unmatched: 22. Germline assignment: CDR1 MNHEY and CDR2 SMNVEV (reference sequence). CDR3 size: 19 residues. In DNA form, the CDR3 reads TGTGCCAGCAGCCTACTAGCGGCGGGAGCGTACCCGTCAGGAGAGACCCAGTACTTC. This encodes CASSLLAAGAYPSGETQYF.

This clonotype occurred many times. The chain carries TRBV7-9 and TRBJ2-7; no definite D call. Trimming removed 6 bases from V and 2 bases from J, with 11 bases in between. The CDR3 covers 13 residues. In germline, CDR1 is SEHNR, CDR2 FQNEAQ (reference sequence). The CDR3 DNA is TGTGCCAGCAGTTCGGGTTCGGCCTACGAGCAGTACTTC. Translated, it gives CASSSGSAYEQYF.

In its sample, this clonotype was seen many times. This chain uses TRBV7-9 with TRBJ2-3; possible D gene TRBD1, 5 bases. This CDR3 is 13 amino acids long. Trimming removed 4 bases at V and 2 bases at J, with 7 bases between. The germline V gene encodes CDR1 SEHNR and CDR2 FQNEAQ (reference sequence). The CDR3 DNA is TGTGCCAGCAGCTCGACAGTCACAGATACGCAGTATTTT. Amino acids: CASSSTVTDTQYF.

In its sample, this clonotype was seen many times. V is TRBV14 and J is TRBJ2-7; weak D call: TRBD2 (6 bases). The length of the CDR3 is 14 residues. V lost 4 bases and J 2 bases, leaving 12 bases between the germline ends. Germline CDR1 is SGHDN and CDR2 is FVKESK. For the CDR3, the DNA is TGTGCCAGCAGCCGTCGGGAGCGCACCTACGAGCAGTACTTC. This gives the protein CASSRRERTYEQYF.

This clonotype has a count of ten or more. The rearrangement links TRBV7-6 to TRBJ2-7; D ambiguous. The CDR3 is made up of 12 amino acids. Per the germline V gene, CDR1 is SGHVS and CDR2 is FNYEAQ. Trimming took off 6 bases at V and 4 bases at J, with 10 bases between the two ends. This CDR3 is CASRDQGYEQYF. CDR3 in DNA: TGTGCCAGCAGGGATCAAGGGTACGAGCAGTACTTC. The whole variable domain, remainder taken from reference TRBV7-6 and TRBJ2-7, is GAGVSQSPRYKVTKRGQDVALRCDPISGHVSLYWYRQALGQGPEFLTYFNYEAQQDKSGLPNDRFSAERPEGSISTLTIQRTEQRDSAMYRCASRDQGYEQYFGPGTRLTVT.

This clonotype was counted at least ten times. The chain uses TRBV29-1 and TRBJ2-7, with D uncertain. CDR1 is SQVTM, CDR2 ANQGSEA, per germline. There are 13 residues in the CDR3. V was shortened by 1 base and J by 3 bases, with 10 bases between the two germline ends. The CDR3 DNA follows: TGCAGCGTTGAAGTTGCGGCGGACTACGAGCAGTACTTC. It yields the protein CSVEVAADYEQYF.

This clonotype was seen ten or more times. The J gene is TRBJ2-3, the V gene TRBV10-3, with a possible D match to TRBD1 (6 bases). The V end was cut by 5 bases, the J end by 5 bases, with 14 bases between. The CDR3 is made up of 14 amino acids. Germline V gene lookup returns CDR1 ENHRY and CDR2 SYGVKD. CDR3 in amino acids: CAISTNRVGDTQYF. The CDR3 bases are TGTGCCATCAGTACCAACAGGGTGGGAGATACGCAGTATTTT.

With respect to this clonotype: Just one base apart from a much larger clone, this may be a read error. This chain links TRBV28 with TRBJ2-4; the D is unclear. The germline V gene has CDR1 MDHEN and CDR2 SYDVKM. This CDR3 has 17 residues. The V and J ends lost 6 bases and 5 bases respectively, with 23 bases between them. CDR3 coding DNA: TGTGCCAGCAGACAAGGCCCCAGGTCATCGGCCGAAAACATTCAGTACTTC. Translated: CASRQGPRSSAENIQYF.

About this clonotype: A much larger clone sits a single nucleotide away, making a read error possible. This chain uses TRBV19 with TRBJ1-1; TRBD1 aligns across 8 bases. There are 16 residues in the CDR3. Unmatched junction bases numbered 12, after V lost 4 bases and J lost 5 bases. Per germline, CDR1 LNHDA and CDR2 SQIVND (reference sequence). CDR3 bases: TGTGCCAGTAGTACAGATCAGGGGGCATTTCGGACTGAAGCTTTCTTT. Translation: CASSTDQGAFRTEAFF.

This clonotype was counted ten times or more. Here the CDR3 reads CASSIGPRDRGPTNEKLFF. In DNA form, the CDR3 reads TGTGCCAGTAGTATTGGGCCCCGGGACAGGGGACCAACTAATGAAAAACTGTTTTTT. The J gene is TRBJ1-4, the V gene TRBV19; TRBD1 agrees at 10 bases. Trimming took 3 bases from V and 0 from J; bases not matched to a gene: 10. The CDR3 is 19 amino acids. Germline lookup yields CDR1 LNHDA and CDR2 SQIVND (reference sequence).

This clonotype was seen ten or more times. The CDR3 region is CASSLGVAESWVDAKNIQYF. CDR3 DNA sequence: TGTGCCAGCAGCTTAGGGGTAGCGGAGTCGTGGGTCGATGCCAAAAACATTCAGTACTTC. The chain employs TRBV7-6 and TRBJ2-4; a weak D match, TRBD2 (6 bases). V was clipped by 1 base and J by 1 base, with 23 bases between them. This CDR3 comprises 20 residues. Germline CDR1 reads SGHVS; CDR2 reads FNYEAQ. The full variable domain, in which reference TRBV7-6 and TRBJ2-4 provide the parts outside the CDR3, is GAGVSQSPRYKVTKRGQDVALRCDPISGHVSLYWYRQALGQGPEFLTYFNYEAQQDKSGLPNDRFSAERPEGSISTLTIQRTEQRDSAMYRCASSLGVAESWVDAKNIQYFGAGTRLSVL.

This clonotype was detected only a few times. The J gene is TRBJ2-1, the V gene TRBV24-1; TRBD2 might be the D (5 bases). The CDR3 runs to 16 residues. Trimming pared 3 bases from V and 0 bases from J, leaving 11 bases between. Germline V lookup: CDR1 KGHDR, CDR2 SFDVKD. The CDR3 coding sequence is TGTGCCACCAGTGATCCCCAAGGGAGCTCCTACAATGAGCAGTTCTTC. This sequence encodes CATSDPQGSSYNEQFF.